This record concerns one TCR beta chain sequence. The method was immunoSEQ multiplex PCR; TCRdb's version includes in-frame clones alone and lacks a portion of them. The table shows around 80,000 clones, with 98% occurring only once. Germline-derived CDR1 and CDR2 are SGHVS and FNYEAQ. V shed 5 bases, J shed 5 bases, and the junction held 13 bases outside the gene matches. The CDR3 has 16 residues. These data come from a study of technical replicates of blood from several donors. Sequenced input: T cells isolated from PBMCs. V is TRBV7-6 and J is TRBJ2-5; 8 bases map to TRBD1. The sequence came from a human donor in good health. CDR3 DNA: TGTGCCAGCAGCCTAATGACGTCAGGGGGCCAGGAGACCCAGTACTTC. It encodes CASSLMTSGGQETQYF.